The sequence of this TCR beta chain was determined in a study of blood T cell repertoires in COVID-19. Trimming at V came to 6 bases and at J to 3 bases, leaving 5 bases not matched to a gene. Germline CDR1 reads SNHLY; CDR2 reads FYNNEI. The CDR3 is 15 amino acids. The assay was immunoSEQ multiplex PCR, and TCRdb's table has in-frame clones only and misses some. Among more than 250,000 clones listed, approximately 84% were seen once. The chain links TRBV2 to TRBJ1-6; TRBD1 matches at 7 bases. The sequenced sample consisted of peripheral blood. This receptor was obtained from a woman aged 30 to 39 who had recovered from COVID-19. The CDR3 here is CASSLGQVYNSPLHF. DNA for the CDR3: TGTGCCAGCAGCCTTGGACAGGTCTATAATTCACCCCTCCACTTT.